Listed below are T cell receptor beta chains from one sample, sequenced in a study of T cells after posttransplantation cyclophosphamide. TCRdb's copy holds only in-frame clones and misses some; the assay was immunoSEQ multiplex PCR. The sample contains fewer than 40,000 clones, none of them singletons. Specimen: PBMCs. These receptors were collected from a woman between 45 and 65 years old in good health and a related stem cell transplant donor. Each CDR3 is given with its conserved first and last residue. D genes are given only for firm matches. Clone size is shown for a subset of rows, as once, few, many or a class of expanded clone.

j_gene	d_gene	v_gene	abundance	CDR3aa	CDR3nt
TRBJ2-7	TRBD2	TRBV5-4	many	CASSLGSGAGDPREQYF	TGTGCCAGCAGCTTGGGCTCGGGAGCGGGGGACCCTCGTGAGCAGTACTTC
TRBJ2-7	TRBD2	TRBV6-1	many	CASRGLAREQYF	TGTGCCAGCAGGGGACTAGCGAGGGAGCAGTACTTC
TRBJ1-6	TRBD1	TRBV19	many	CASRGDRGDSPLHF	TGTGCCAGTAGGGGGGACAGGGGTGATTCACCCCTCCACTTT
TRBJ2-7	-	TRBV7-7	many	CASSPGVAGGEQYF	TGTGCTAGCAGCCCGGGGGTAGCTGGGGGAGAGCAGTACTTC
TRBJ2-1	-	TRBV7-3	many	CASSFRADEQFF	TGTGCCAGCAGCTTCAGGGCGGATGAGCAGTTCTTC
TRBJ1-4	-	TRBV10-3	many	CAISESRGDNEKLFF	TGTGCCATCAGTGAGTCGAGAGGAGATAATGAAAAACTGTTTTTT
TRBJ2-1	-	TRBV7-6	many	CASSLAEGNEQFF	TGTGCCAGCAGCTTAGCGGAGGGAAATGAGCAGTTCTTC
TRBJ1-1	TRBD1	TRBV27	many	CASSSGQGQAFF	TGTGCCAGCAGTTCCGGACAGGGGCAAGCTTTCTTT
TRBJ2-6	-	TRBV28	many	CASSPTGYSGANVLTF	TGTGCCAGCAGCCCGACAGGATACTCTGGGGCCAACGTCCTGACTTTC
TRBJ2-7	-	TRBV10-3	many	CAIRGVQSSYEQYF	TGTGCCATCAGAGGGGTCCAGAGCTCCTACGAGCAGTACTTC
TRBJ2-7	-	TRBV6-5	many	CASSSDSSYEQYF	TGTGCCAGCAGTTCCGACAGCTCCTACGAGCAGTACTTC
TRBJ2-7	-	TRBV7-9	many	CASSPGLLYEQYF	TGTGCCAGCAGCCCGGGACTTCTCTACGAGCAGTACTTC
TRBJ2-1	-	TRBV7-2	many	CATQNRDTLYNEQFF	TGTGCCACACAGAACCGGGACACATTATACAATGAGCAGTTCTTC
TRBJ2-1	TRBD2	TRBV28	-	CASKTSGDSNEQFF	TGTGCCAGCAAAACTAGCGGGGACTCCAATGAGCAGTTCTTC
TRBJ1-5	-	TRBV27	many	CASSFSPGGHGQPQHF	TGTGCCAGCAGTTTCTCCCCCGGGGGGCATGGGCAGCCCCAGCATTTT
TRBJ2-5	TRBD1	TRBV5-1	many	CASSLGRGQRETQYF	TGCGCCAGCAGCTTGGGCAGGGGGCAGCGAGAGACCCAGTACTTC
TRBJ2-1	TRBD2	TRBV11-3	many	CASSPSGGPVNEQFF	TGTGCCAGCAGCCCTAGCGGGGGGCCCGTCAATGAGCAGTTCTTC
TRBJ1-5	TRBD1	TRBV6-1	many	CASSDGQGSQPQHF	TGTGCCAGCAGTGATGGACAGGGTAGTCAGCCCCAGCATTTT
TRBJ1-5	-	TRBV5-1	many	CASSLARGTSNQPQHF	TGCGCCAGCAGCTTGGCCCGGGGAACTAGCAATCAGCCCCAGCATTTT
TRBJ2-3	TRBD2	TRBV28	many	CASSPLAEITDTQYF	TGTGCCAGCAGTCCCCTAGCGGAGATAACAGATACGCAGTATTTT
TRBJ1-5	-	TRBV28	many	CASSLGGSPGPQHF	TGTGCCAGCAGTTTGGGAGGGTCCCCCGGGCCCCAGCATTTT
TRBJ2-1	TRBD2	TRBV15	many	CATSRGGTSGSYNEQFF	TGTGCCACCAGCAGAGGGGGGACTAGCGGATCCTACAATGAGCAGTTCTTC
TRBJ2-3	-	TRBV27	many	CASRTYSTDTQYF	TGTGCCAGCAGGACTTATAGCACAGATACGCAGTATTTT
TRBJ2-1	TRBD1	TRBV27	many	CASRTGTGLNEQFF	TGTGCCAGTCGGACCGGGACAGGGCTAAATGAGCAGTTCTTC
TRBJ2-7	-	TRBV7-9	many	CASSWLEYEQYF	TGTGCCAGCAGCTGGCTGGAGTACGAGCAGTACTTC
TRBJ2-3	TRBD1	TRBV6-5	-	CASSYGTEYTDTQYF	TGTGCCAGCAGTTACGGGACAGAGTACACAGATACGCAGTATTTT
TRBJ1-5	-	TRBV6-6	-	CASRSQGSGNQPQHF	TGTGCCAGCAGGTCACAGGGTAGTGGCAATCAGCCCCAGCATTTT
TRBJ1-1	-	TRBV5-1	many	CASSLDGTENTEAFF	TGCGCCAGCAGCTTGGATGGGACTGAGAACACTGAAGCTTTCTTT
TRBJ1-3	-	TRBV5-1	many	CASSLGGSGNTIYF	TGCGCCAGCAGCTTAGGAGGGTCTGGAAACACCATATATTTT
TRBJ1-1	TRBD1	TRBV10-3	many	CAARTGGENTEAFF	TGTGCCGCCAGGACAGGGGGCGAAAACACTGAAGCTTTCTTT
TRBJ1-4	TRBD1	TRBV4-2	many	CASSQGGTGNNEKLFF	TGTGCCAGCAGCCAAGGCGGGACAGGGAATAATGAAAAACTGTTTTTT
TRBJ1-1	-	TRBV11-3	many	CASSTRTEGAFF	TGTGCCAGCAGTACTAGAACAGAGGGAGCTTTCTTT
TRBJ2-3	TRBD2	TRBV19	many	CASSTRGLAGGNTDTQYF	TGTGCCAGTAGTACCCGCGGACTAGCGGGGGGGAACACAGATACGCAGTATTTT
TRBJ1-2	-	TRBV4-1	many	CASSQRGKNYGYTF	TGCGCCAGCAGCCAAAGAGGGAAGAACTATGGCTACACCTTC
TRBJ2-1	TRBD2	TRBV2	many	CASSEYGRGFRGGRNEQFF	TGTGCCAGCAGTGAATACGGCCGCGGCTTTCGGGGGGGCAGGAATGAGCAGTTCTTC
TRBJ2-7	-	TRBV4-3	many	CASSQVLADYEQYF	TGCGCCAGCAGCCAAGTATTAGCGGATTACGAGCAGTACTTC
TRBJ2-7	-	TRBV10-2	many	CASSDGGTGAYEQYF	TGCGCCAGCAGTGACGGGGGGACAGGAGCCTACGAGCAGTACTTC
TRBJ2-5	-	TRBV5-1	many	CASSPEGKETQYF	TGCGCCAGCAGCCCGGAGGGGAAAGAGACCCAGTACTTC
TRBJ1-6	-	TRBV27	many	CASSLTPSSYNSPLHF	TGTGCCAGCAGTTTAACCCCGAGCTCCTATAATTCACCCCTCCACTTT
TRBJ1-3	-	TRBV6-1	many	CASSEWRISGNTIYF	TGTGCCAGCAGTGAGTGGAGGATTTCTGGAAACACCATATATTTT
TRBJ2-1	TRBD2	TRBV5-1	many	CASSTSSGATLYNEQFF	TGCGCCAGCAGCACCTCTAGCGGGGCTACGCTCTACAATGAGCAGTTCTTC